This record covers a single T cell receptor (beta chain). These data belong to a study of blood T cell repertoires in COVID-19. At the level of the study: The cDNA or gDNA used as material had been derived from T cells, B-cell-depleted T cells, or PBMCs.

The germline V gene encodes CDR1 MGHRA and CDR2 YSYEKL. The J segment lost 6 bases and the V segment lost 0 bases, leaving 13 bases of the junction unmatched. The CDR3 contains 18 residues. Followed over time, Seattle patients had been enrolled while infection was active. Here immunoSEQ multiplex PCR was the method, and the copy in TCRdb shows in-frame clones only, minus some. The repertoire holds approximately 210,000 clones, with approximately 80% as singletons. Sequencing was carried out using peripheral blood. The origin of this receptor is a woman older than 75 with COVID-19, enrolled during active disease. The chain joins TRBV4-1 to TRBJ2-7; 11 nucleotides agree with TRBD2. CDR3 nucleotide sequence: TGCGCCAGCAGCCAAGATCTCCTAGCGGGAGGAATTCGGCCCGAGCAGTACTTC. Protein: CASSQDLLAGGIRPEQYF.